Shown below are 22 T cell receptor beta chains from a single sample sequenced in a study of blood T cell repertoires in COVID-19. Sequenced by immunoSEQ multiplex PCR; TCRdb stores in-frame clones only, minus some. The table lists approximately 150,000 clones, around nine tenths of them singletons. Sequenced input: peripheral blood. The receptors derive from a human donor in a cohort sampled during active COVID-19.

The chain recombines TRBV20-1 with TRBJ1-5; weak D call: TRBD1 (6 bases). This CDR3 has 13 residues. The V gene lost 4 bases and the J gene lost 5 bases, with 12 bases spanning the gap. Germline CDR1 DFQATT, CDR2 SNEGSKA (reference sequence). CDR3 nucleotides: TGCAGTGCTAATGAACACAGGGATCAGCCCCAGCATTTT. Amino acid sequence: CSANEHRDQPQHF.

The chain joins TRBV28 to TRBJ1-6, with D unresolved. The germline V gene has CDR1 MDHEN and CDR2 SYDVKM. The CDR3 extends over 15 amino acids. The V and J ends lost 6 bases and 13 bases respectively, with 22 bases between them. The CDR3 is CASRRKPMGETPLHF. CDR3 coding DNA: TGTGCCAGCAGACGAAAACCGATGGGAGAAACTCCCCTCCACTTT. The full variable domain, rest sourced from reference TRBV28 and TRBJ1-6, is DVKVTQSSRYLVKRTGEKVFLECVQDMDHENMFWYRQDPGLGLRLIYFSYDVKMKEKGDIPEGYSVSREKKERFSLILESASTNQTSMYLCASRRKPMGETPLHFGNGTRLTVT.

The chain carries TRBV6-5 and TRBJ2-3; 9 bases line up with TRBD1. The CDR3 totals 14 residues. V shed 11 bases and J 2 bases; nucleotides not matched to a gene: 8. The germline gives CDR1 MNHEY, CDR2 SVGAGI. The DNA of the CDR3 is TGTGCCGCGTCCCGGGACAGGGACACAGATACGCAGTATTTT. Protein: CAASRDRDTDTQYF.

The J gene is TRBJ2-1, the V gene TRBV4-3; D unclear. Trimming pared 4 bases from V and 8 bases from J, leaving 12 bases between. The length of the CDR3 is 13 residues. CDR1 and CDR2 from the germline V gene are LGHNA and YSLEER. CDR3 DNA: TGCGCCAGCAGCCCCTTTTCGGGTGATGAGCAGTTCTTC. Translated, it gives CASSPFSGDEQFF.

The chain has TRBV6-6 and TRBJ2-6, with D maybe TRBD1 (6 bases). The CDR3 runs 16 residues. Trimming cost V 0 bases and J 3 bases, with 9 bases left between them. Germline loops: CDR1 MNHNY, CDR2 SVGAGI (reference sequence). CDR3: CASSYSGAGGANVLTF. As DNA, the CDR3 is TGTGCCAGCAGTTACTCGGGGGCGGGTGGGGCCAACGTCCTGACTTTC.

For this clone: The sample contains more than one DNA sequence encoding this CDR3. V usage is TRBV18 and J usage is TRBJ2-5, with D possibly matching TRBD2 (6 bases). The germline CDR1 and CDR2 sequences are KGHSH and LQKENI. Trimming removed 0 bases from V and 3 bases from J, with 8 bases in between. The CDR3 loop spans 14 amino acids. The CDR3 DNA sequence: TGTGCCAGCTCACCACCGACTAGGGAAGAGACCCAGTACTTC. Translated: CASSPPTREETQYF.

The V gene is TRBV19, the J gene TRBJ1-4; weak D call: TRBD1 (5 bases). Germline CDR1 reads LNHDA; CDR2 reads SQIVND (reference sequence). The CDR3 has 14 amino acids. V lost 6 bases and J 0 bases, leaving 8 bases between the germline ends. The CDR3 region has the DNA TGTGCCAGTAGCCGGGGGACAACTAATGAAAAACTGTTTTTT. It encodes CASSRGTTNEKLFF.

The J gene is TRBJ2-1, the V gene TRBV13, with 8 positions matching TRBD2. This CDR3 region has 14 residues. The germline gives CDR1 PRHDT, CDR2 FYEKMQ (reference sequence). Losses at the gene ends were 5 bases for V and 5 bases for J; bases not matched to a gene: 5. The CDR3 here is CASSPPSGHNEQFF. As DNA, the CDR3 is TGTGCCAGCAGCCCCCCTAGCGGGCACAATGAGCAGTTCTTC.

This rearrangement joins TRBV7-2 to TRBJ1-4; D is possibly TRBD1 (6 bases). The V gene lost 1 base and the J gene lost 3 bases, with 9 bases spanning the gap. There are 15 residues in the CDR3. In germline, CDR1 is SGHTA, CDR2 FQGNSA. Written as DNA, the CDR3 is TGTGCCAGCAGCTTAGTGGACAGCGCTAATGAAAAACTGTTTTTT. Encoded protein: CASSLVDSANEKLFF. The full variable domain, completed using reference TRBV7-2 and TRBJ1-4, is GAGVSQSPSNKVTEKGKDVELRCDPISGHTALYWYRQSLGQGLEFLIYFQGNSAPDKSGLPSDRFSAERTGGSVSTLTIQRTQQEDSAVYLCASSLVDSANEKLFFGSGTQLSVL.

The J gene is TRBJ2-7, the V gene TRBV3-1 (or the pseudogene TRBV3-2); tentative D call: TRBD1 (6 bases). Per the germline V gene, CDR1 is LGHDT and CDR2 is YNNKEL (reference sequence). The V and J ends lost 5 bases and 5 bases respectively, with 22 bases between them. CDR3 size: 16 residues. The CDR3 protein is CASSNTGSPPKDEQYF. The CDR3 DNA sequence: TGTGCCAGCAGCAATACAGGGTCCCCTCCTAAAGACGAGCAGTACTTC.

This clone was found once. The rearrangement links TRBV12-3 or TRBV12-4 to TRBJ1-1; no firm D call. The CDR3 has 11 amino acids. V lost 2 bases and J lost 10, with 8 bases in between. Here the CDR3 DNA reads TGTGCCAGCAGTTTACGGGGTCTAGCTTTCTTT. Amino acids: CASSLRGLAFF.

The chain uses TRBV6-6 and TRBJ2-7; D is uncertain. Germline V gene sequence: CDR1 MNHNY, CDR2 SVGAGI (reference sequence). Trimming removed 0 bases from V and 4 bases from J, with 7 bases in between. The CDR3 has 13 residues. CDR3 in amino acids: CASSYSTQYEQYF. As DNA, the CDR3 is TGTGCCAGCAGTTACTCGACACAATACGAGCAGTACTTC.

The chain employs TRBV12-5 and TRBJ2-5, with 12 nucleotides matching TRBD2. Trimming cost V 1 base and J 5 bases; bases outside gene matches: 8. The CDR3 is made up of 17 amino acids. The germline CDR1 and CDR2 sequences are LGHNT and FRNRAP. The CDR3 is CASGLGATTSGSETQYF. The CDR3 DNA follows: TGTGCTAGTGGTTTGGGGGCAACGACTAGCGGGAGTGAGACCCAGTACTTC. Full variable domain (outside the CDR3, taken from reference TRBV12-5 and TRBJ2-5): DARVTQTPRHKVTEMGQEVTMRCQPILGHNTVFWYRQTMMQGLELLAYFRNRAPLDDSGMPKDRFSAEMPDATLATLKIQPSEPRDSAVYFCASGLGATTSGSETQYFGPGTRLLVL.

This clone was observed once. The rearrangement links TRBV2 to TRBJ2-1; 7 nucleotides align to TRBD2. The V and J ends lost 6 bases and 0 bases, in that order; junction bases with no gene match: 8. There are 16 residues in the CDR3. CDR1 and CDR2 (germline): SNHLY, FYNNEI. CDR3 sequence reads: CASRGGAGSSYNEQFF. The CDR3 bases are TGTGCCAGCAGGGGTGGAGCGGGGAGCTCCTACAATGAGCAGTTCTTC.

This rearrangement joins TRBV3-1 (or the pseudogene TRBV3-2) to TRBJ1-1; possibly TRBD1 for D (5 bases). This CDR3 comprises 13 residues. The germline gives CDR1 LGHDT, CDR2 YNNKEL (reference sequence). Trimming removed 2 bases at V and 4 bases at J, with 8 bases between. This chain's CDR3 is CASSQFRATEAFF. Here the CDR3 DNA reads TGTGCCAGCAGCCAATTCAGGGCCACTGAAGCTTTCTTT.

This chain links TRBV7-9 with TRBJ1-1; maybe TRBD1 (5 bases). Germline loops: CDR1 SEHNR, CDR2 FQNEAQ (reference sequence). The CDR3 runs 12 residues. Trimming took off 0 bases at V and 11 bases at J, with 10 bases between the two ends. CDR3 in DNA: TGTGCCAGCAGCTTAGCGGGGCCTGGGGCTTTCTTT. Its translation is CASSLAGPGAFF.

This clone has a handful of counts. The rearrangement links TRBV5-1 to TRBJ2-7; 9 bases are shared with TRBD1. With V trimmed by 7 bases and J by 1 base, 9 bases remained unmatched. The CDR3 consists of 15 residues. Germline V gene lookup returns CDR1 SGHRS and CDR2 YFSETQ. CDR3 coding DNA: TGCGCCAGCTGGGACGGGACAGGGTTATCCTACGAGCAGTACTTC. Translation: CASWDGTGLSYEQYF.

The genes are TRBV7-3 and TRBJ1-1; a possible D gene is TRBD1 (5 bases). Germline V gene data show CDR1 as SGHTA and CDR2 as FQGTGA. The CDR3 consists of 14 residues. V was shortened by 4 bases and J by 4 bases, with 13 bases between the two germline ends. The CDR3 DNA reads TGTGCCAGCAGCTCAACAGGTACGGGCACTGAAGCTTTCTTT. It yields the protein CASSSTGTGTEAFF.

The chain carries TRBV4-3 and TRBJ1-4; 8 bases align to TRBD1. The J segment lost 8 bases and the V segment lost 3 bases, leaving 5 bases of the junction unmatched. The CDR3 runs to 14 residues. Germline V lookup: CDR1 LGHNA, CDR2 YSLEER. CDR3 protein: CASSHGQGWEKLFF. CDR3 nucleotides: TGCGCCAGCAGCCATGGACAGGGATGGGAAAAACTGTTTTTT.

This chain joins TRBV7-3 and TRBJ2-5; D remains unclear. CDR1 and CDR2 from the germline V gene are SGHTA and FQGTGA. CDR3 size: 13 residues. Between the trimmed V and J ends, which lost 3 bases and 2 bases, there was a span of 7 bases. DNA for the CDR3: TGTGCCAGCAGCTTGTACATTCAAGAGACCCAGTACTTC. Translating it yields CASSLYIQETQYF.

The chain is built from TRBV7-9 and TRBJ2-3; D unclear. The CDR3 covers 12 residues. Germline V gene sequence: CDR1 SEHNR, CDR2 FQNEAQ (reference sequence). Trimming removed 8 bases at V and 4 bases at J, with 10 bases between. Here the CDR3 reads CASREVPDTQYF. The DNA for the CDR3 is TGTGCCAGCCGCGAGGTACCAGATACGCAGTATTTT. The variable domain in full, with the rest retrieved from reference TRBV7-9 and TRBJ2-3, is DTGVSQNPRHKITKRGQNVTFRCDPISEHNRLYWYRQTLGQGPEFLTYFQNEAQLEKSRLLSDRFSAERPKGSFSTLEIQRTEQGDSAMYLCASREVPDTQYFGPGTRLTVL.

The V and J genes are TRBV7-2 and TRBJ1-1, with 7 bases lining up with TRBD1. The CDR3 sequence is 16 residues long. The trim removed 4 bases at V and 6 bases at J, leaving 14 bases unmatched. Germline assignment: CDR1 SGHTA and CDR2 FQGNSA. CDR3 bases: TGTGCCAGCAGCTCAGGGCCTGGGACAGCTTTCGCTGAAGCTTTCTTT. It encodes CASSSGPGTAFAEAFF.